The rows below give T cell receptor beta chains drawn from one sample of a study of T cells after yellow fever vaccination. One entry per CDR3 protein results from TCRdb running MiXCR on the 5' RACE reads. The sample contains more than 55,000 distinct CDR3 sequences, 6.5% to 9% of which appear only once. The sequences come from CD8+ T cells sorted from PBMCs, collected 15 days after the yellow fever booster vaccination. These receptors all come from a young man who received the YFV17D yellow fever vaccine. Each CDR3 is given with its conserved first and last residue. Each record gives: CDR3 DNA, CDR3 protein, J gene, D gene, V gene, clone size. A D gene is named only where the DNA matches it firmly. The size of a clone is reported for some rows only, either as once, few or many, or as a class for expanded clones.

TGTGCCAGCAGCTTATCACTAGCGTTCGAGCAGTACTTC,CASSLSLAFEQYF,TRBJ2-7,TRBD2,TRBV7-9,many
TGTGCCAGCAGTCCGCCCTTAAATGAGCAGTTCTTC,CASSPPLNEQFF,TRBJ2-1,-,TRBV28,many
TGTGCCTGGAGTTTCGCGGGAGCAGGGGAGCAGTTCTTC,CAWSFAGAGEQFF,TRBJ2-1,TRBD2,TRBV30,few
TGTGCCAGTACCCCCGGGACTAGCGCCTACAATGAGCAGTTCTTC,CASTPGTSAYNEQFF,TRBJ2-1,TRBD2,TRBV19,many
TGTGCCAGCAGCTCGGGCGTCCTCACAGATACGCAGTATTTT,CASSSGVLTDTQYF,TRBJ2-3,-,TRBV7-9,-
TGCGCCAGCAGCGCGGCCTCACATAGGGATGAGCAGTTCTTC,CASSAASHRDEQFF,TRBJ2-1,-,TRBV5-1,many
TGCAGCGTTTTCCCTCGGGACCTTCCATACGAGCAGTACTTC,CSVFPRDLPYEQYF,TRBJ2-7,-,TRBV29-1,many
TGCAGTGCTATACCGGGACTAGCGGGTGGAGGCTCCTACAATGAGCAGTTCTTC,CSAIPGLAGGGSYNEQFF,TRBJ2-1,TRBD2,TRBV20-1,many
TGTGCCAGCAGCTTCGACCCGGGACAGGTCCTCGAGGGGCGATATGGCTACACCTTC,CASSFDPGQVLEGRYGYTF,TRBJ1-2,TRBD1,TRBV9,many
TGTGCCAGCAGTTGGATGATGACCTGGACGGTCCCAGATACGCAGTATTTT,CASSWMMTWTVPDTQYF,TRBJ2-3,-,TRBV12-3/TRBV12-4,many
TGTGCCACCAGCAGAGGCCGGGAGGGCCGGTTTGAGCAGTACTTC,CATSRGREGRFEQYF,TRBJ2-7,TRBD2,TRBV15,-
TGTGCCAGTAGTCTACAGAGCCCCTACAATGAGCAGTTCTTC,CASSLQSPYNEQFF,TRBJ2-1,-,TRBV19,many
TGCAGTGCTAGTCCCCAGGACAGGGCCACCTATGGCTACACCTTC,CSASPQDRATYGYTF,TRBJ1-2,TRBD1,TRBV20-1,many
TGCGCCAGCAGTGAGTCGACCTACACTGAAGCTTTCTTT,CASSESTYTEAFF,TRBJ1-1,-,TRBV10-1,-
TGTGCCTGGAGCCACCCCGGCGGGAACCCCTACGAGCAGTACTTC,CAWSHPGGNPYEQYF,TRBJ2-7,-,TRBV30,many
TGCAGTGCCCAAAGGATGACAGCTAACTATGGCTACACCTTC,CSAQRMTANYGYTF,TRBJ1-2,-,TRBV20-1,many
TGCAGCGTTGATGACAGGGGTTCGTACCAAGAGACCCAGTACTTC,CSVDDRGSYQETQYF,TRBJ2-5,TRBD1,TRBV29-1,many
TGTGCCAGCAGCGTAGGCCAGGACGGGGACATTCAGTACTTC,CASSVGQDGDIQYF,TRBJ2-4,-,TRBV9,-
TGTGCCAGCAGCGAACGGGGACCCGGAGAAGCTTTCTTT,CASSERGPGEAFF,TRBJ1-1,-,TRBV7-9,many
TGTGCCAGCAGTTACGTATACGAGCAGTACTTC,CASSYVYEQYF,TRBJ2-7,-,TRBV6-2/TRBV6-3,many
TGTGCCACCAAGGACAGGGGGGGCAATCAGCCCCAGCATTTT,CATKDRGGNQPQHF,TRBJ1-5,TRBD1,TRBV2,-
TGTGCCAGTAGTCCTAGGACTAGCTACGAGCAGTACTTC,CASSPRTSYEQYF,TRBJ2-7,TRBD2,TRBV19,many
TGCGCCAGCAGCCCACAGGGGGCGGACTACGAGCAGTACTTC,CASSPQGADYEQYF,TRBJ2-7,TRBD1,TRBV4-1,-
TGCAGTGCCACAGACGGGGGACAGGTGAACACCGGGGAGCTGTTTTTT,CSATDGGQVNTGELFF,TRBJ2-2,TRBD1,TRBV20-1,many
TGTGCCAGCAGTTTACAGGGGGTGCTTGAGTATAGCAATCAGCCCCAGCATTTT,CASSLQGVLEYSNQPQHF,TRBJ1-5,TRBD1,TRBV28,many
TGTGCCAGCAGCTCTCCCCACCAGGGGGAAGATGGCACAGATACGCAGTATTTT,CASSSPHQGEDGTDTQYF,TRBJ2-3,TRBD1,TRBV11-2,few
TGTGCCAGCAGGACTCACGGTTCGAGCTCCTACAATGAGCAGTTCTTC,CASRTHGSSSYNEQFF,TRBJ2-1,-,TRBV27,many
TGCGCCAGCAGCCGGGGACTAGCGGGAGAGACAGATACGCAGTATTTT,CASSRGLAGETDTQYF,TRBJ2-3,TRBD2,TRBV23-1,-
TGTGCCAGCAGCTTAGATTCCCCAGGTCAAGAGACCCAGTACTTC,CASSLDSPGQETQYF,TRBJ2-5,-,TRBV11-2,many
TGCGCCAGCTCTCCGGGAGACACCTACAATGAGCAGTTCTTC,CASSPGDTYNEQFF,TRBJ2-1,-,TRBV5-1,many
TGTGCCAGCGGGGGTTCTTCCTACGAGCAGTACTTC,CASGGSSYEQYF,TRBJ2-7,-,TRBV2,many
TGCGCCAGCAGCCAAGATATCAGGACAGGGGGCGAGACCCAGTACTTC,CASSQDIRTGGETQYF,TRBJ2-5,TRBD1,TRBV4-3,many
TGTGCCAGCAGTACCCCCGGGACTAGCGGGAGGGCCTACAATGAGCAGTTCTTC,CASSTPGTSGRAYNEQFF,TRBJ2-1,TRBD2,TRBV27,many
TGTGCCAGCAGCTTAGCGGGAGTCGGAGAGACCCAGTACTTC,CASSLAGVGETQYF,TRBJ2-5,-,TRBV7-9,many
TGTGCCACCCAATCCCCGTATGGCTACACCTTC,CATQSPYGYTF,TRBJ1-2,-,TRBV6-6,many
TGTGCCAGCAGTCCCGGGACAGCGATCTACGAGCAGTACTTC,CASSPGTAIYEQYF,TRBJ2-7,TRBD1,TRBV27,many
TGTGCCAGCAGCGCAGGGCGAAGATCCTACGAGCAGTACTTC,CASSAGRRSYEQYF,TRBJ2-7,-,TRBV3-1,-
TGTGCCAGCAGTTACTCTGCTAGGGTTTCAGAAGAGACCCAGTACTTC,CASSYSARVSEETQYF,TRBJ2-5,-,TRBV6-5,many
TGCAGCGTTGAATATCCCCCACTTTCTGAGGGGTGGCACGAGCAGTACTTC,CSVEYPPLSEGWHEQYF,TRBJ2-7,-,TRBV29-1,many
TGTGCCAGCAGCTCCTCCCGGACTCAAACCGGGGAGCTGTTTTTT,CASSSSRTQTGELFF,TRBJ2-2,-,TRBV7-8,few
TGCAGCGCAGAGGGACTAGCGGGCTACGAGCAGTACTTC,CSAEGLAGYEQYF,TRBJ2-7,TRBD2,TRBV29-1,many
TGTGCCAGCAGCGGAGCCGGGACTAGCGGGAGAATAGATACGCAGTATTTT,CASSGAGTSGRIDTQYF,TRBJ2-3,TRBD2,TRBV5-5,many
TGTGCCAGCAGCGGGACCACTGAAGCTTTCTTT,CASSGTTEAFF,TRBJ1-1,-,TRBV5-4,-
TGCGCCAGCAGCTTTTGGGGGACTAGCGGAAACAATGAGCAGTTCTTC,CASSFWGTSGNNEQFF,TRBJ2-1,TRBD2,TRBV5-1,many
TGCAGTGCTACGGGACTAGCATTTGATACGCAGTATTTT,CSATGLAFDTQYF,TRBJ2-3,TRBD2,TRBV20-1,many
TGTGCCAGCAGCTCGACAGGGGCCGGTCCTGAAGCTTTCTTT,CASSSTGAGPEAFF,TRBJ1-1,TRBD1,TRBV7-9,many
TGTGCCTCTCGCCCAGGACTCCCCCACGGGGAGCTGTTTTTT,CASRPGLPHGELFF,TRBJ2-2,-,TRBV27,many
TGTGCCAGCAGTGACAGAGATCTCCGGCAGGGCCTCTGGGAGCAGTACTTC,CASSDRDLRQGLWEQYF,TRBJ2-7,-,TRBV6-4,many
TGTGCCAGCAGCGATTCCGGGACTAGCGGGAGTACAGATACGCAGTATTTT,CASSDSGTSGSTDTQYF,TRBJ2-3,TRBD2,TRBV7-9,-
TGCAGCGTTCTCGAGGCGAACACCGGGGAGCTGTTTTTT,CSVLEANTGELFF,TRBJ2-2,-,TRBV29-1,many
TGTGCCAGTCACTACAGGGGGCTTAGAGACACTGAAGCTTTCTTT,CASHYRGLRDTEAFF,TRBJ1-1,TRBD1,TRBV19,many
TGTGCCAGCAGTTATGAACGAGTCCCGGCTGATACGCAGTATTTT,CASSYERVPADTQYF,TRBJ2-3,-,TRBV6-2/TRBV6-3,-
TGTGCCAGCAGCAAAGCTGACAGGGAGCGGAAGCAGTACTTC,CASSKADRERKQYF,TRBJ2-7,-,TRBV21-1,many
TGTGCCAGCAGTTACGGTTACTCCTACAATGAGCAGTTCTTC,CASSYGYSYNEQFF,TRBJ2-1,-,TRBV6-2/TRBV6-3,many
TGTGCCAGCAGAGAGCGGGAGGTTAGCACAGATACGCAGTATTTT,CASREREVSTDTQYF,TRBJ2-3,TRBD2,TRBV12-3/TRBV12-4,many
TGCAGCGTTGGACTGGTGGACTACAATGAGCAGTTCTTC,CSVGLVDYNEQFF,TRBJ2-1,-,TRBV29-1,many
TGTGCCAGCAGTTTAGGCGGGATCTTCAATGAGCAGTTCTTC,CASSLGGIFNEQFF,TRBJ2-1,-,TRBV6-5,many